This record concerns one TCR beta chain sequence. It has no known antigen specificity. A junction end diverges from the germline sequence, so it may reflect a read error. The data were obtained in a study of CD8+CD57+ T cells in acquired aplastic anemia listed by TCRdb under 2018. Concerning the study at large: DNA extracted from sorted CD4+ and CD8+ cells had a mean of about 3.2 ug, with a range of roughly 0.2 to 30 ug. Mean read counts for healthy donor samples were roughly 10 million for CD4+ cells and around 11 million for CD8+ cells. Overall results and qualifications from the work: Patients and healthy controls showed no significant difference in CD8+ Simpson's diversity (P=0.060). Around 30 CD8+ CDR3 sequences were found to be shared between patients and controls, but these sequences appeared to be highly expressed in patients and within the immunodominant clones of the patients.

CDR1 and CDR2 (MGHDK, SYGVNS) derive from the germline V gene. The CDR3 goes from the cysteine to the phenylalanine over 15 residues. Just the 45-base CDR3 DNA is kept, in frame starting at base 1. In the study, sorted CD4+ and CD8+ blood T cells from patients with severe aplastic anemia and from healthy subjects underwent deep sequencing of TCR repertoires. Ficoll-Paque density gradient centrifugation was used to isolate peripheral blood mononuclear cells. CD4+ and CD8+ T cells were sorted by FACS or magnetic beads before DNA extraction. Genomic DNA was used as template for profiling of TCR beta VDJ combinations and CDR3 sequences. An Illumina HiSeq 2000 was the platform used for TCR repertoire sequencing. Per the authors' processing: Repertoire assessment relied on Simpson's diversity index, CDR3 size and DJ length profiles, and TRBV/TRBJ rearrangement plots. Whichever DNA sequence was most abundant in the deep sequencing data was defined as the immunodominant clone. CDR3 amino acid sequences were checked for sharing across subjects and were also compared against the VDJdb database and published repertoires. TCRdb passed the public sequencing reads through fastp at Q25 and MiXCR, retaining productive beta sequences. Rows matching on CDR3 protein sequence are summarized as one entry with the most common DNA and genes. These V and J calls rely on TCRdb rather than the paper's analysis. This sample gives 400,000 to 450,000 distinct CDR3 sequences in total; roughly 64% of them show up just once. Around 4% of the sample is in the top ten clones.

The origin of this receptor is a human donor in good health, serving as a control. Input material: sorted CD4+, CD8+, or CD8+CD57+ T cells (not recorded which) from PBMCs. The sequence is built from TRBV25-1 and TRBJ1-4, and 7 junction bases match TRBD1. The nucleotides are TGTGCCAGCAGTGATACAGGGGAAGGGGATGAAGAACTGTTCTTT. Its protein reads: CASSDTGEGDEELFF.